One and the same sample provided the 8 T cell receptor beta chains below, sequenced in a study of human T cells and chemical hapten exposure. In TCRdb, the RACE reads were re-called with MiXCR into one record per CDR3 protein. The sample shows about 47,000 distinct CDR3 sequences, approximately 4% of them seen only once. Time point reported: healthy volunteer bleed at 6 weeks. The starting material, unfractionated whole blood, was used for total RNA extraction. Input material: whole blood. These receptors were collected from a human donor in good health. Some clones in this sample may be carry-over from other donors' samples.

Many counts were recorded for this clonotype. The chain carries TRBV4-1 and TRBJ1-5, with D possibly being TRBD1 (5 bases). The V gene lost 4 bases and the J gene lost 2 bases, with 15 bases spanning the gap. Germline CDR1 reads MGHRA; CDR2 reads YSYEKL. There are 16 residues in the CDR3. CDR3 DNA: TGCGCCAGCAGCCTCGGATGGGGGGACGGCAATCAGCCCCAGCATTTT. Protein sequence: CASSLGWGDGNQPQHF.

This clonotype was seen a few times. CDR3 in DNA: TGTGCCAGCAGTTTATTGGGGGTTAATCAGCCCCAGCATTTT. It is translated as CASSLLGVNQPQHF. V gene TRBV27 combines with J gene TRBJ1-5; maybe TRBD1 (5 bases). The V end was cut by 1 base, the J end by 4 bases, with 8 bases between. This CDR3 contains 14 residues. The V gene's germline CDR1 is MNHEY and CDR2 SMNVEV (reference sequence).

The rearrangement links TRBV20-1 to TRBJ2-3, with D possibly TRBD2 on 6 matching bases. Germline values: CDR1 DFQATT, CDR2 SNEGSKA (reference sequence). This CDR3 has 15 residues. Between the trimmed V and J ends, which lost 5 bases and 3 bases, there was a span of 18 bases. In nucleotides, the CDR3 is TGCAGTGCTCCCCGACTAGAAGCGAGGACAGATACGCAGTATTTT. Translating gives CSAPRLEARTDTQYF.

As to this clonotype: A single base separates this from a much larger clone, so it may be a read error. Since the CDR3 does not end with the conserved phenylalanine or tryptophan, this likely comes from a read error. The chain is built from TRBV5-1 and TRBJ2-6; TRBD1 might be the D (6 bases). CDR1 and CDR2 from the germline V gene are SGHRS and YFSETQ. CDR3 size: 14 residues. Trimming pared 4 bases from V and 2 bases from J, leaving 7 bases between. The CDR3 DNA reads TGCGCCAGCAGCACAGGGACTGGGGCCAACGTCCTGACTTCC. Translated, it gives CASSTGTGANVLTS.

This clonotype showed up many times. The chain has TRBV14 and TRBJ2-2; no reliable D call. The CDR3 extends over 15 amino acids. Germline CDR1 SGHDN, CDR2 FVKESK. V lost 0 bases, J lost 4 bases, and 9 bases lay in between. The CDR3 coding sequence is TGTGCCAGCAGCCAAGATCGCCCTTTCACCGGGGAGCTGTTTTTT. As protein: CASSQDRPFTGELFF.

The gene calls are TRBV4-1 and TRBJ2-2; D assignment may be TRBD1 or TRBD2 (5 bases each). The germline gives CDR1 MGHRA, CDR2 YSYEKL. The CDR3 length is 16 residues. The ends were cut back, 0 bases at V and 4 bases at J, with 12 bases in the middle. CDR3 sequence (DNA): TGCGCCAGCAGCCAAGATACCGGGGCCGGCACCGGGGAGCTGTTTTTT. It specifies CASSQDTGAGTGELFF.

This clonotype has at least ten counts. The chain joins TRBV15 to TRBJ2-3; weak D call: TRBD2 (7 bases). CDR3 length: 16 residues. Trimming left V 1 base short and J 3 bases short, with 14 bases between. The germline V gene encodes CDR1 LNHNV and CDR2 YYDKDF (reference sequence). In DNA, the CDR3 is TGTGCCACCAGCAGAGTAAGCGGGACACCTACAGATACGCAGTATTTT. This codes for CATSRVSGTPTDTQYF.

This clonotype was seen only a few times. The chain employs TRBV18 and TRBJ2-7; no definite D call. V lost 3 bases and J lost 0, with 9 bases in between. The germline V gene has CDR1 KGHSH and CDR2 LQKENI. The CDR3 contains 14 residues. CDR3 residues: CASSPGLSSYEQYF. The CDR3 DNA sequence: TGTGCCAGCTCACCCGGGTTGAGCTCCTACGAGCAGTACTTC.